This T cell receptor beta chain derives from a study of T cells in Graves' hyperthyroidism and ophthalmopathy. Amplification of TCR beta CDR3 regions was performed using RNA transcripts as template. TCR CDR3 underwent first-round RT-PCR with the HTBI primer set. TCRdb ran MiXCR on the multiplex PCR reads and lists one entry per CDR3 protein. Here the sample spans about 500,000 distinct CDR3 sequences, 17% being singletons. With V trimmed by 0 bases and J by 2 bases, 2 bases remained unmatched. Germline V gives CDR1 GTSNPN, CDR2 SVGIG (reference sequence). The CDR3 covers 14 residues. The source of this sequence is a woman younger than 35 with Graves' ophthalmopathy. Sequences were obtained from blood. The chain has TRBV30 and TRBJ2-7, with TRBD1 identical over 9 bases. The CDR3 here is CAWSVTGGPYEQYF. The CDR3 region has the DNA TGTGCCTGGAGTGTCACAGGGGGCCCCTACGAGCAGTACTTC.